This is a list of T cell receptor beta chains from one sample in a study of T cells in narcolepsy. TCRdb's table, derived via immunoSEQ multiplex PCR, lists solely in-frame clones and lacks some. The sample has some 35,000 clones; approximately 77% are singletons. Sequencing input: memory (CD45RA-) CD4+ T cells from blood. The receptors were sampled from a human donor in good health. CDR3s leave out the opening cysteine and the closing phenylalanine or tryptophan. The D gene is left open where the match is weak. Clone size is given for some rows only: seen once, a few or many times, or a class if the clone is expanded.

size: few; J: TRBJ1-1; D: NA; V: TRBV11-3; CDR3: ASSSPRSTEAF
size: few; J: TRBJ1-6; D: NA; V: TRBV2; CDR3: ASSSGH
size: NA; J: TRBJ1-2; D: TRBD1; V: TRBV7-9; CDR3: ASSLGGQGRSGYT
size: NA; J: TRBJ1-5; D: TRBD1; V: TRBV19; CDR3: ASTLSGQALGPQH
size: once; J: TRBJ1-4; D: NA; V: TRBV19; CDR3: ASSPMGKTNEKLF
size: once; J: TRBJ1-1; D: TRBD1; V: TRBV2; CDR3: ASSEIQGKRNEAF
size: NA; J: TRBJ1-5; D: NA; V: TRBV19; CDR3: ASSMGGGHGQPQH
size: NA; J: TRBJ1-2; D: NA; V: TRBV6-5; CDR3: ASEGLGGYT
size: NA; J: TRBJ2-3; D: NA; V: TRBV27; CDR3: ASSLAGWGYGTDTQY
size: once; J: TRBJ2-1; D: TRBD1; V: TRBV11-3; CDR3: ASSLVRLTGGLGNEQF
size: medium-sized; J: TRBJ2-7; D: NA; V: TRBV2; CDR3: ASSPNQEQY
size: NA; J: TRBJ2-7; D: TRBD1; V: TRBV6-5; CDR3: ASSYSEGQGVRQY
size: NA; J: TRBJ2-3; D: NA; V: TRBV5-1; CDR3: ASSLAGSTNTDTQY
size: once; J: TRBJ1-5; D: NA; V: TRBV27; CDR3: ASRPLSSPGNQPQH
size: NA; J: TRBJ1-1; D: NA; V: TRBV6-5; CDR3: ASSYLDSEAF
size: NA; J: TRBJ1-1; D: NA; V: TRBV30; CDR3: AWSVTVLPKVAEAF
size: NA; J: NA; D: NA; V: TRBV7-2; CDR3: ASSLIAAGSEQY
size: NA; J: TRBJ1-1; D: NA; V: TRBV30; CDR3: AWRRTGTLTPEAF
size: NA; J: TRBJ1-2; D: NA; V: TRBV6-1; CDR3: ASRVTAGNYGYT
size: NA; J: TRBJ2-1; D: TRBD2; V: TRBV11-3; CDR3: ASSASGRVYNEQF
size: NA; J: TRBJ2-3; D: NA; V: TRBV10-1; CDR3: ASSVGVGGHTQY
size: NA; J: TRBJ2-1; D: TRBD2; V: TRBV10-3; CDR3: AISTTSGQSSYNEQF
size: few; J: TRBJ1-1; D: NA; V: TRBV2; CDR3: ASSSELGAEAF
size: medium-sized; J: TRBJ2-3; D: TRBD2; V: TRBV10-3; CDR3: AVGLAGDSSTDTQY
size: few; J: TRBJ1-4; D: NA; V: TRBV7-6; CDR3: ASSSMMGEKLF
size: NA; J: TRBJ2-5; D: TRBD2; V: TRBV30; CDR3: AWSTGGALARETQY
size: NA; J: TRBJ1-5; D: NA; V: TRBV5-5; CDR3: ASSLGQNNQPQH
size: NA; J: TRBJ2-2; D: NA; V: TRBV6-6; CDR3: ASIVSVTANTGELF
size: NA; J: TRBJ1-1; D: NA; V: TRBV9; CDR3: ASTRLGSVF
size: NA; J: TRBJ2-7; D: NA; V: TRBV6-5; CDR3: ASSDPGEQY
size: NA; J: NA; D: TRBD2; V: TRBV5-4; CDR3: ASSGTRGTYEQY
size: NA; J: TRBJ2-3; D: TRBD2; V: TRBV7-9; CDR3: ASSLGLAEGTDTQY
size: NA; J: TRBJ2-2; D: NA; V: TRBV19; CDR3: ASSISDRNTGELF
size: NA; J: TRBJ2-7; D: TRBD2; V: TRBV5-4; CDR3: AIGTSGAYEQY
size: NA; J: TRBJ2-5; D: NA; V: TRBV21-1; CDR3: ASSKTLAGLQETQY
size: NA; J: TRBJ2-5; D: NA; V: TRBV19; CDR3: ASSTDRQETQY
size: once; J: TRBJ2-7; D: NA; V: TRBV11-3; CDR3: ASSLEVLQEQY
size: NA; J: TRBJ1-2; D: NA; V: TRBV9; CDR3: ASSVGFGGAYGYT
size: NA; J: TRBJ2-1; D: NA; V: TRBV6-6; CDR3: ASSPTVFSYNEQF
size: NA; J: TRBJ2-7; D: TRBD1; V: TRBV18; CDR3: ASRDSKDEQY